The rows below give T cell receptor beta chains drawn from one sample of a study of regulatory T cells in long-lasting Graves disease. TCRdb redid the calling of the multiplex PCR reads with MiXCR, one entry per CDR3 protein. The repertoire consists of over 350,000 distinct CDR3 sequences, with around 13% occurring once and the leading ten covering approximately 15%. This same sample was also taken into another study, of T cells in Graves' hyperthyroidism and ophthalmopathy.

Sequencing was performed on peripheral blood mononuclear cells (PBMCs), taken at new diagnosis, from a patient treated with antithyroid drugs. These TCRs come from a woman in her forties or fifties with Graves disease. Both conserved end residues are part of each CDR3. Each record gives: V gene, J gene, CDR3 protein.

TRBV28,TRBJ2-7,CASSPDRNSISYEQYF
TRBV28,TRBJ1-4,CASSFLDRAKEKLFF
TRBV18,TRBJ1-4,CASSTTDGEKLFF
TRBV6-2/TRBV6-3,TRBJ2-2,CASSYHGQGRPGELFF
TRBV28,TRBJ2-7,CASSFSLGTLSYEQYF
TRBV28,TRBJ1-4,CASSLSFGLYEKLFF
TRBV20-1,TRBJ1-2,CSAREVVFGGYTF
TRBV10-1,TRBJ1-3,CASSENRGFGFGNTIYF
TRBV19,TRBJ2-7,CASSNLGVYEQYF
TRBV11-2,TRBJ2-7,CASSWGPSYEQYF
TRBV7-2,TRBJ2-5,CASSSGYFQETQYF
TRBV5-1,TRBJ2-3,CASSLFLAGGITDTQYF
TRBV3-1,TRBJ2-3,CASSQDLRGPDTQYF
TRBV7-9,TRBJ1-4,CASREGTGREKLFF
TRBV6-5,TRBJ2-6,CASSYSFDKGPGANVLTF
TRBV20-1,TRBJ2-7,CSAHSSGIPYEQYF
TRBV10-3,TRBJ2-2,CAISDGTTNTGELFF